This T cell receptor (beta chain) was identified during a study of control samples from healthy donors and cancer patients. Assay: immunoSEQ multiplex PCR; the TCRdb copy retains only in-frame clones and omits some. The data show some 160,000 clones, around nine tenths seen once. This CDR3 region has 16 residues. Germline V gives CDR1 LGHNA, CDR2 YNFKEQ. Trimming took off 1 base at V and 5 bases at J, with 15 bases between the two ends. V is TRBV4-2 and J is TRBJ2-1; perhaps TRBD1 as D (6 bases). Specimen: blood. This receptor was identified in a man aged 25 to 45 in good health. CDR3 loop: CASSQASGTHNNEQFF. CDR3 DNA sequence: TGTGCCAGCAGCCAAGCATCCGGGACACATAACAATGAGCAGTTCTTC.